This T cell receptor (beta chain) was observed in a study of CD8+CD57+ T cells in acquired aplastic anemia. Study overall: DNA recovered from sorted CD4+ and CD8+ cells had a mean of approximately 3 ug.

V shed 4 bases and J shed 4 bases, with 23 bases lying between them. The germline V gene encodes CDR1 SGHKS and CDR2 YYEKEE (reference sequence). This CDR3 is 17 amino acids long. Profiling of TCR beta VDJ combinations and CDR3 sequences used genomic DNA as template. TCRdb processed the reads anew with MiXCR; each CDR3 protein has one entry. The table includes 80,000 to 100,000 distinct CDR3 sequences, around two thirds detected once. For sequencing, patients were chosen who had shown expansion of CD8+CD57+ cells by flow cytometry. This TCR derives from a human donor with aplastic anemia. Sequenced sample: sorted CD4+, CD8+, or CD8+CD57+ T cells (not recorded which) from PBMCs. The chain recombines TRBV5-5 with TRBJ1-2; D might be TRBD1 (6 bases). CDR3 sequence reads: CASSLWGGGPDSYGYTF. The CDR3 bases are TGTGCCAGCAGCCTTTGGGGAGGGGGGCCGGACAGCTATGGCTACACCTTC.